The clone carrying this T cell receptor beta chain was observed a handful of times. The sample is drawn from a study of early T cells in non-severe SARS-CoV-2 infection. Each CDR3 protein gets one entry after TCRdb re-called the 5' RACE reads with MiXCR. The sample carries 50,000 to 70,000 distinct CDR3 sequences, under 10% recorded once. This TCR was recovered from an adult who was a healthcare worker with PCR-confirmed SARS-CoV-2 infection or an uninfected control (not recorded which). The specimen was whole blood.

The CDR3 DNA follows: TGTGCCAGCAAGGGGACTAGCGGGAGCGCCCTCCGCTACGAGCAGTACTTC. Translating gives CASKGTSGSALRYEQYF. V is TRBV28 and J is TRBJ2-7; the match to TRBD2 covers 14 bases. Germline V CDR1 and CDR2: MDHEN, SYDVKM. There are 17 residues in the CDR3. V shed 7 bases and J 3 bases; nucleotides not matched to a gene: 11.